This TCR beta chain was captured in a study of shared clonotypes between healthy human individuals. V dropped 3 bases and J dropped 5; count of bases not matched to a gene: 4. This CDR3 is 13 amino acids long. CDR1 is SGHDT and CDR2 is YYEEEE in the germline V gene. Only in-frame clones appear in the TCRdb table, and some are missing; sequencing was by immunoSEQ multiplex PCR. The repertoire holds a few million clones, with roughly 92% as singletons. This chain links TRBV5-6 with TRBJ2-5; TRBD1 matches 7 bases. The TCR originated in a man between 18 and 35 years old in good health. Sample: naive CD4+ T cells sorted from blood. The subset: CD45RA+ positively selected. CDR3 sequence reads: CASSSGQLETQYF. DNA of the CDR3: TGTGCCAGCAGCTCGGGACAGTTGGAGACCCAGTACTTC.